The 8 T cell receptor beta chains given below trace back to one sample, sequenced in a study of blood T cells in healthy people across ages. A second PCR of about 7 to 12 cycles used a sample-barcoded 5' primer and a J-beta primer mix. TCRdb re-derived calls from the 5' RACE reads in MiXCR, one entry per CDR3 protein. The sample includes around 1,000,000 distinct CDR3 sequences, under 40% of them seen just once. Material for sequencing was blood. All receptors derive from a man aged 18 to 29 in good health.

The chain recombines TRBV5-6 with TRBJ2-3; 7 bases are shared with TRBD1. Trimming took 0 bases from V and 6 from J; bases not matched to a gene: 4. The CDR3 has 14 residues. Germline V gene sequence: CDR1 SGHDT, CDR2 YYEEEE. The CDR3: CASSLEGAFDTQYF. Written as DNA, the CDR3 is TGTGCCAGCAGCTTGGAGGGGGCCTTTGATACGCAGTATTTT. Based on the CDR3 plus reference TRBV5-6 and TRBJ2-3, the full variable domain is DAGVTQSPTHLIKTRGQQVTLRCSPKSGHDTVSWYQQALGQGPQFIFQYYEEEERQRGNFPDRFSGHQFPNYSSELNVNALLLGDSALYLCASSLEGAFDTQYFGPGTRLTVL.

CDR3 DNA: TGTGCCAGCAGCGTAGCGGGGGCTCAAGAGACCCAGTTCTTC. It codes for CASSVAGAQETQFF. This sequence joins TRBV9 and TRBJ2-1; TRBD1 or TRBD2 may be the D gene (6 bases each). Germline-derived CDR1 and CDR2 are SGDLS and YYNGEE. The CDR3 is made up of 14 amino acids. V lost 0 bases, J lost 13 bases, and 17 bases lay in between. The variable domain in full, completed from reference TRBV9 and TRBJ2-1, reads DSGVTQTPKHLITATGQRVTLRCSPRSGDLSVYWYQQSLDQGLQFLIQYYNGEERAKGNILERFSAQQFPDLHSELNLSSLELGDSALYFCASSVAGAQETQFFGPGTRLTVL.

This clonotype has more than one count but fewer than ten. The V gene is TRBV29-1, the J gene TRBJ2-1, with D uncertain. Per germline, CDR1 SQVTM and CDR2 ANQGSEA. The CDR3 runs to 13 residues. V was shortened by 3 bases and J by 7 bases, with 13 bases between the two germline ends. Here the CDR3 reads CSVEGRLLNEQFF. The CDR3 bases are TGCAGCGTTGAGGGTCGACTGCTGAATGAGCAGTTCTTC.

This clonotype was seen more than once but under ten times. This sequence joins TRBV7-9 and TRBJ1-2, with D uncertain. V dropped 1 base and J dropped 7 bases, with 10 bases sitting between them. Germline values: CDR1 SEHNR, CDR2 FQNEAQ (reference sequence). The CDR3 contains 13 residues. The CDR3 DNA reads TGTGCCAGCAGCTTAGATCTGGGCGGTGGCTACACCTTC. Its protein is CASSLDLGGGYTF.

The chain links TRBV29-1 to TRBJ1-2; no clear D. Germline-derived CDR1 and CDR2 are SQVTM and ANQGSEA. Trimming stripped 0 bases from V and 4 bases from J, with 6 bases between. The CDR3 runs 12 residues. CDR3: CSVEEEIYGYTF. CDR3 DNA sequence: TGCAGCGTTGAAGAGGAGATCTATGGCTACACCTTC.

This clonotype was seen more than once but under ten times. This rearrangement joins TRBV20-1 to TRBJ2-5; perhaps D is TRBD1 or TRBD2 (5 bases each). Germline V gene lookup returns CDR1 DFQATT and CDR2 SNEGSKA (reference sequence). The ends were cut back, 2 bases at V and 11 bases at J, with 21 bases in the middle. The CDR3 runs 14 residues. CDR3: CSARRDGSVNEQYF. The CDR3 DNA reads TGCAGTGCTAGACGGGACGGATCGGTCAATGAGCAGTACTTC.

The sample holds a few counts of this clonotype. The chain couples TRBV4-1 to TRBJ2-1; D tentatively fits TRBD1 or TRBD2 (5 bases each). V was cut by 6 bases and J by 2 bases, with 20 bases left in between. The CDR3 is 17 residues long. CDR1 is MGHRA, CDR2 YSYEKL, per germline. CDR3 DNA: TGCGCCAGCAGAAACCCGGGACGCCCGTTTCCCTACAATGAGCAGTTCTTC. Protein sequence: CASRNPGRPFPYNEQFF.

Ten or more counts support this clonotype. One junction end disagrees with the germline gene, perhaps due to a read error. CDR3 loop: CASSRDRVYGYTF. CDR3 nucleotides: TGCGCCAGCAGTCGGGACAGGGTGTATGGCTACACCTTC. The gene calls are TRBV5-5 and TRBJ1-2; 9 bases align to TRBD1. Looked up from germline, CDR1 is SGHKS and CDR2 is YYEKEE (reference sequence). The CDR3 runs to 13 residues.